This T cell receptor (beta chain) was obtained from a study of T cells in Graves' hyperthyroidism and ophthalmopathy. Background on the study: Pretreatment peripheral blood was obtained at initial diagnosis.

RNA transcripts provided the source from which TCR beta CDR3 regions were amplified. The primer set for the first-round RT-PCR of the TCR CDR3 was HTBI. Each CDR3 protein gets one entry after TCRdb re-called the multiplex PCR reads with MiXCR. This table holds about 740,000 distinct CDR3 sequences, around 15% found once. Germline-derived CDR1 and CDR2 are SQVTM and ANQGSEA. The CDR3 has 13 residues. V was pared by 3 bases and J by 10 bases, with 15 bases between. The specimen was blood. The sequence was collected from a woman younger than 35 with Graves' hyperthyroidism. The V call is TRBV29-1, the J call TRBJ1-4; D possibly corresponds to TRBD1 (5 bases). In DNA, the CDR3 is TGCAGCGTTGATGGCGGTGGGGGGGGAAAACTGTTTTTT. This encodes CSVDGGGGGKLFF.